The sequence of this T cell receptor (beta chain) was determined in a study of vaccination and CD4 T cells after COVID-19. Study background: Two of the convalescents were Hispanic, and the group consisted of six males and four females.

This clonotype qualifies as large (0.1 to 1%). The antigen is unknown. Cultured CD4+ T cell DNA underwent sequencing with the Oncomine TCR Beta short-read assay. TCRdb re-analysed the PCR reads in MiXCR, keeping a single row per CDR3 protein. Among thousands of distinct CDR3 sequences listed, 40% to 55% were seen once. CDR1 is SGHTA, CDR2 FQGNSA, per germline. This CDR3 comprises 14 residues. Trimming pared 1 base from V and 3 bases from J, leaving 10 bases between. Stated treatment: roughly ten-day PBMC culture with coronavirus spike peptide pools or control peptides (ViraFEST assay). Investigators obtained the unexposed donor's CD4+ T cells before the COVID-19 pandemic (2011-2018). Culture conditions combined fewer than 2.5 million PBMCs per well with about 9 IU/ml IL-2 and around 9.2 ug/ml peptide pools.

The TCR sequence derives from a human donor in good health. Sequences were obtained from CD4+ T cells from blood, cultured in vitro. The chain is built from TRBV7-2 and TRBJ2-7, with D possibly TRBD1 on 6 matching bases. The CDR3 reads CASSLDRASYEQYF. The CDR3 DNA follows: TGTGCCAGCAGCTTAGACAGGGCAAGCTACGAGCAGTACTTC. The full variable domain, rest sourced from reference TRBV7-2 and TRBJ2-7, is GAGVSQSPSNKVTEKGKDVELRCDPISGHTALYWYRQSLGQGLEFLIYFQGNSAPDKSGLPSDRFSAERTGGSVSTLTIQRTQQEDSAVYLCASSLDRASYEQYFGPGTRLTVT.